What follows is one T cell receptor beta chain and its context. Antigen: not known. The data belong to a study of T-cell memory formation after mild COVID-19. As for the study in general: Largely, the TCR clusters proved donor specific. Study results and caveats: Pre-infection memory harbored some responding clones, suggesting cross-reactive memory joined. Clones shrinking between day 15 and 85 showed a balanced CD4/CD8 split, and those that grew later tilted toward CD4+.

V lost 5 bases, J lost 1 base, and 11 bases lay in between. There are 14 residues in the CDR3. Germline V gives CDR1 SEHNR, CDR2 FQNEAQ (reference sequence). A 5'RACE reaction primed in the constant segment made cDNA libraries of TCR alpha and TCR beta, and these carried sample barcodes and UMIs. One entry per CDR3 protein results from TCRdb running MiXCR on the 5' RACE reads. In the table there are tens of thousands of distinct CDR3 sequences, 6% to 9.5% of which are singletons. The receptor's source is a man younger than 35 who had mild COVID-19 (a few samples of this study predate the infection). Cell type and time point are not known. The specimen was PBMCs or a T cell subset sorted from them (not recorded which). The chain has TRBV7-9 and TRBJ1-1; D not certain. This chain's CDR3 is CASSRGGRNTEAFF. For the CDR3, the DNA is TGTGCCAGCAGCCGCGGCGGGCGGAACACTGAAGCTTTCTTT.